This T cell receptor beta chain emerged from a study of PD-L1 blockade in urothelial cancer. This CDR3 is 12 amino acids long. Germline CDR1 reads SQVTM; CDR2 reads ANQGSEA. Time point defined: pretreatment peripheral blood. Enrolled patients showed locally advanced or metastatic urothelial carcinoma. All patients handed over anywhere from 1 to 8 samples, pretreatment and on-treatment. Clones were sequenced by immunoSEQ multiplex PCR, and TCRdb holds only the in-frame ones, with some missing. Among 56,000 or so clones, 85% were seen once, and the ten largest hold around a sixth. The chain employs TRBV29-1 and TRBJ2-1; tentative D call: TRBD2 (5 bases). The starting material was PBMCs, obtained around atezolizumab (anti-PD-L1) treatment. This receptor was identified in a man aged 65-85 years with urothelial cancer. CDR3 sequence: CSGLSTYNEQFF. As DNA, the CDR3 is TGCAGTGGACTGTCTACCTACAATGAGCAGTTCTTC.